This is a list of T cell receptor beta chains from one sample in a study of beta chain features in type 1 diabetes. Clones were sequenced by immunoSEQ multiplex PCR, and TCRdb holds only the in-frame ones, with some missing. The repertoire consists of hundreds of thousands of clones, with 12% to 15% occurring once and the leading ten covering 6.7%. The specimen was central memory CD4+ T cells from blood. These receptors were obtained from a man aged 30 to 45 in good health. Each CDR3 is given with its conserved first and last residue. Fields, in order: V gene, clone size, D gene, J gene, CDR3 DNA, CDR3 protein. A D gene is named only where the DNA matches it firmly. Only some rows state a clone size, as once, few, many or a class for expanded clones.

v_call: TRBV7-3; clone_size: few; d_call: TRBD1; j_call: TRBJ1-5; cdr3_nt: TGTGCCAGCAGCTTAGGGCCGGGACAGGGAGGCAATCAGCCCCAGCATTTT; cdr3_aa: CASSLGPGQGGNQPQHF
v_call: TRBV6-6; clone_size: NA; d_call: TRBD2; j_call: TRBJ2-1; cdr3_nt: TGTGCCAGCAGTTACGGTTCGGGAGGGCCAATAGGGCAGTTCTTC; cdr3_aa: CASSYGSGGPIGQFF
v_call: TRBV5-1; clone_size: NA; d_call: NA; j_call: TRBJ1-2; cdr3_nt: TGCGCCAGCAGCTTGGCAGGGAGCTATGGCTACACCTTC; cdr3_aa: CASSLAGSYGYTF
v_call: TRBV9; clone_size: NA; d_call: NA; j_call: TRBJ2-6; cdr3_nt: TGTGCCAGCAGCCCGCCCCCCTCTGGGGCCAACGTCCTGACTTTC; cdr3_aa: CASSPPPSGANVLTF
v_call: TRBV27; clone_size: NA; d_call: NA; j_call: TRBJ1-6; cdr3_nt: TGTGCCAGCAGTTTTCCTAGAGGACCCCTCCACTTT; cdr3_aa: CASSFPRGPLHF
v_call: TRBV25-1; clone_size: NA; d_call: NA; j_call: TRBJ1-1; cdr3_nt: TGTGCCAGCAGTGGGCTCCGGCCCGGAGGGTTGACTGAAGCTTTCTTT; cdr3_aa: CASSGLRPGGLTEAFF
v_call: TRBV7-2; clone_size: NA; d_call: NA; j_call: TRBJ1-6; cdr3_nt: TGTGCCAGCAGCTTAGTTGGGGAGATCTTCCACTTT; cdr3_aa: CASSLVGEIFHF
v_call: TRBV5-4; clone_size: NA; d_call: TRBD1; j_call: TRBJ2-7; cdr3_nt: TGTGCCAGCAGGATAGGGGGCCGGGACGAGCAGTACTTC; cdr3_aa: CASRIGGRDEQYF
v_call: TRBV19; clone_size: NA; d_call: TRBD1; j_call: TRBJ1-5; cdr3_nt: TGTGCCAGTAGTACCTCGACAGGGTGGTTCAATCAGCCCCAGCATTTT; cdr3_aa: CASSTSTGWFNQPQHF
v_call: TRBV7-8; clone_size: NA; d_call: NA; j_call: TRBJ2-7; cdr3_nt: TGTGCCAGCAGCTTAGATTACGGCTCCTACGAGCAGTACTTC; cdr3_aa: CASSLDYGSYEQYF
v_call: TRBV7-9; clone_size: few; d_call: TRBD1; j_call: TRBJ2-3; cdr3_nt: TGTGCCAGCAGGCCGGGACAGCATTACACAGATACGCAGTATTTT; cdr3_aa: CASRPGQHYTDTQYF
v_call: TRBV2; clone_size: NA; d_call: NA; j_call: TRBJ1-6; cdr3_nt: TGTGCCAGGCGACATGTGGAGAATAATTCACCCCTCCACTTT; cdr3_aa: CARRHVENNSPLHF
v_call: TRBV29-1; clone_size: NA; d_call: NA; j_call: TRBJ2-1; cdr3_nt: TGCAGCGTTGAAGGCCGGCAGCTCAATGAGCAGTTCTTC; cdr3_aa: CSVEGRQLNEQFF
v_call: TRBV7-2; clone_size: few; d_call: TRBD2; j_call: TRBJ2-5; cdr3_nt: TGTGCCAGCAGCTTCAACACATGGACTAGCGGAGAAGAGACCCAGTACTTC; cdr3_aa: CASSFNTWTSGEETQYF
v_call: TRBV11-2; clone_size: few; d_call: NA; j_call: TRBJ2-6; cdr3_nt: TGTGCCAGCAGCTTAATGCGGGCTGGGGCCAACGTCCTGACTTTC; cdr3_aa: CASSLMRAGANVLTF